Below, 30 T cell receptor beta chains from the same sample are listed, as sequenced in a study of OX40 agonist ivuxolimab in advanced cancers. The repertoire was sequenced with immunoSEQ multiplex PCR; TCRdb's copy has only in-frame clones and lacks some. The profile shows around 25,000 clones, around 80% of them singletons. Sequencing used CD4+ or CD8+ T cells sorted from blood, obtained in a trial of the OX40 agonist ivuxolimab. These receptors came from an adult with an advanced solid tumor such as melanoma, head and neck, liver or kidney cancer.

This chain connects TRBV28 to TRBJ1-5; D gene uncertain. Germline CDR1 reads MDHEN; CDR2 reads SYDVKM. This CDR3 contains 13 residues. The CDR3 spells CVSCEGRNQPQHF. CDR3 coding DNA: TGTGTCTCATGCGAGGGTAGGAATCAGCCCCAGCATTTT.

This chain uses TRBV5-5 with TRBJ1-3; no reliable D call. Germline V gene sequence: CDR1 SGHKS, CDR2 YYEKEE (reference sequence). The CDR3 totals 15 residues. The V end was cut by 0 bases, the J end by 0 bases, with 7 bases between. CDR3 amino acids: CASSLGGNSGNTIYF. The CDR3 DNA is TGTGCCAGCAGCTTGGGTGGGAACTCTGGAAACACCATATATTTT.

This clone was counted once. The V and J genes are TRBV11-2 and TRBJ2-7; D possibly corresponds to TRBD2 (6 bases). V was clipped by 1 base and J by 3 bases, with 10 bases between them. The CDR3 is 14 residues long. Germline V gives CDR1 SGHAT, CDR2 FQNNGV. CDR3 protein: CASSLGPGVYEQYF. DNA for the CDR3: TGTGCCAGCAGCTTAGGACCGGGAGTCTACGAGCAGTACTTC. The full variable domain, completed using reference TRBV11-2 and TRBJ2-7, is EAGVAQSPRYKIIEKRQSVAFWCNPISGHATLYWYQQILGQGPKLLIQFQNNGVVDDSQLPKDRFSAERLKGVDSTLKIQPAKLEDSAVYLCASSLGPGVYEQYFGPGTRLTVT.

The chain employs TRBV7-9 and TRBJ2-7; D not certain. Trimming stripped 6 bases from V and 3 bases from J, with 6 bases between. This CDR3 is built from 11 residues. Germline V gene lookup returns CDR1 SEHNR and CDR2 FQNEAQ (reference sequence). CDR3 in DNA: TGTGCCAGCAGGGATTACTACGAGCAGTACTTC. Translating it yields CASRDYYEQYF. Filled out from reference TRBV7-9 and TRBJ2-7, the complete variable domain reads DTGVSQNPRHKITKRGQNVTFRCDPISEHNRLYWYRQTLGQGPEFLTYFQNEAQLEKSRLLSDRFSAERPKGSFSTLEIQRTEQGDSAMYLCASRDYYEQYFGPGTRLTVT.

This chain uses TRBV5-1 with TRBJ2-1; tentative D call: TRBD1 (5 bases). CDR1 and CDR2 (germline): SGHRS, YFSETQ. This CDR3 spans 16 amino acids. V was clipped by 1 base and J by 4 bases, with 15 bases between them. CDR3 residues: CASSLYWGGIYNEQFF. The DNA for the CDR3 is TGCGCCAGCAGCTTGTATTGGGGCGGAATTTACAATGAGCAGTTCTTC.

The sample holds one count of this clone. The rearrangement joins TRBV7-9 to TRBJ2-7; no definite D call. CDR3 length equals 13 residues. Trimming left V 4 bases short and J 1 base short, with 8 bases between. Germline lookup yields CDR1 SEHNR and CDR2 FQNEAQ (reference sequence). As DNA, the CDR3 is TGTGCCAGCAGCTCCGGCGTATCCTACGAGCAGTACTTC. Encoded protein: CASSSGVSYEQYF. The variable domain in full, completed from reference TRBV7-9 and TRBJ2-7, reads DTGVSQNPRHKITKRGQNVTFRCDPISEHNRLYWYRQTLGQGPEFLTYFQNEAQLEKSRLLSDRFSAERPKGSFSTLEIQRTEQGDSAMYLCASSSGVSYEQYFGPGTRLTVT.

The rearrangement joins TRBV2 to TRBJ2-3; 8 nucleotides align to TRBD1. CDR3 length: 13 residues. V dropped 5 bases and J dropped 7; count of bases not matched to a gene: 5. CDR1 and CDR2 (germline): SNHLY, FYNNEI. The CDR3, as DNA: TGTGCCAGCAGTAAGGACAGGGTCCATACGCAGTATTTT. Translated, it gives CASSKDRVHTQYF.

The rearrangement uses TRBV11-2 and TRBJ2-7, with 9 bases aligning to TRBD2. CDR1 and CDR2 (germline): SGHAT, FQNNGV. The V and J ends lost 5 bases and 3 bases, in that order; junction bases with no gene match: 8. The CDR3 runs to 15 residues. CDR3 protein: CASSRRLAAFYEQYF. The CDR3 DNA reads TGTGCCAGCAGCAGGAGACTAGCGGCTTTCTACGAGCAGTACTTC.

The gene calls are TRBV9 and TRBJ1-4; possible D gene TRBD1, 5 bases. Germline-derived CDR1 and CDR2 are SGDLS and YYNGEE. CDR3 length: 17 amino acids. Trimming pared 0 bases from V and 1 base from J, leaving 13 bases between. The CDR3 DNA reads TGTGCCAGCAGCGTAGGCCAGGGTTTGGGAACTAATGAAAAACTGTTTTTT. Translating it yields CASSVGQGLGTNEKLFF.

V and J are TRBV19 and TRBJ1-1; possibly TRBD1 for D (5 bases). CDR3 size: 14 residues. The V end lost 1 base, the J end lost 6 bases, and 12 bases lay between the germline ends. Per the germline V gene, CDR1 is LNHDA and CDR2 is SQIVND (reference sequence). The chain's CDR3 is CASSIVAGRPEAFF. CDR3 sequence (DNA): TGTGCCAGTAGTATAGTGGCAGGGCGCCCTGAAGCTTTCTTT.

The V call is TRBV9, the J call TRBJ1-1; TRBD1 matches 12 bases. The CDR3 runs 14 residues. The V and J ends lost 4 bases and 10 bases, in that order; junction bases with no gene match: 8. Germline V gene data show CDR1 as SGDLS and CDR2 as YYNGEE. The CDR3 DNA reads as TGTGCCAGCAGCCCCGCAGGGACAGGGGGCTTAGCTTTCTTT. Its protein is CASSPAGTGGLAFF.

The chain couples TRBV27 to TRBJ2-1; 13 nucleotides match TRBD2. V gave up 2 bases and J gave up 3 bases; unmatched junction bases: 7. Germline V gene sequence: CDR1 MNHEY, CDR2 SMNVEV (reference sequence). CDR3 size: 18 residues. The CDR3 DNA follows: TGTGCCAGCAGTTTACTCCCCGGACTAGCGGGAGACTACAATGAGCAGTTCTTC. This encodes CASSLLPGLAGDYNEQFF.

This sequence joins TRBV15 and TRBJ2-1; 10 bases align to TRBD2. The length of the CDR3 is 18 residues. Germline CDR1 reads LNHNV; CDR2 reads YYDKDF (reference sequence). After removal of 4 bases from V and 5 bases from J, the junction contained 14 bases not matched to a gene. The CDR3 DNA reads TGTGCCACCAGCACCCTTACAAGTGGACTAGCGGTGGACAATGAGCAGTTCTTC. This translates into CATSTLTSGLAVDNEQFF.

The V call is TRBV28, the J call TRBJ1-2; 12 nucleotides agree with TRBD1. The V gene end was trimmed by 5 bases and the J gene end by 6 bases; junction bases not matched to a gene: 10. CDR1 and CDR2 from the germline V gene are MDHEN and SYDVKM. The CDR3 covers 16 residues. In nucleotides, the CDR3 is TGTGCCAGCAGTGCCGGGACAGGGGGCGCCGGGGATGGCTACACCTTC. Translating it yields CASSAGTGGAGDGYTF.

This rearrangement joins TRBV27 to TRBJ2-7; no clear D. The CDR3 is 14 amino acids. Germline V CDR1 and CDR2: MNHEY, SMNVEV (reference sequence). Between the trimmed V and J ends, which lost 4 bases and 2 bases, there was a span of 12 bases. CDR3 amino acids: CASSYVTKTYEQYF. CDR3 sequence (DNA): TGTGCCAGCAGTTACGTGACGAAAACCTACGAGCAGTACTTC.

The rearrangement uses TRBV19 and TRBJ1-1; no clear D gene. Germline V gives CDR1 LNHDA, CDR2 SQIVND (reference sequence). Trimming cost V 7 bases and J 0 bases, with 12 bases left between them. This CDR3 is built from 14 residues. CDR3 loop: CASNYGNLNTEAFF. CDR3 bases: TGTGCCAGTAACTATGGGAACTTGAACACTGAAGCTTTCTTT. Combining the CDR3 with reference TRBV19 and TRBJ1-1 gives the whole variable domain DGGITQSPKYLFRKEGQNVTLSCEQNLNHDAMYWYRQDPGQGLRLIYYSQIVNDFQKGDIAEGYSVSREKKESFPLTVTSAQKNPTAFYLCASNYGNLNTEAFFGQGTRLTVV.

The CDR3 is CASSLAAGVRYEQYF. CDR3 nucleotides: TGCGCCAGCAGCTTGGCCGCAGGGGTCAGATACGAGCAGTACTTC. The chain employs TRBV5-1 and TRBJ2-7, with D perhaps TRBD1 (6 bases). V was cut by 0 bases and J by 4 bases, with 14 bases left in between. CDR3 size: 15 residues. Looked up from germline, CDR1 is SGHRS and CDR2 is YFSETQ. Full variable domain (outside the CDR3, taken from reference TRBV5-1 and TRBJ2-7): KAGVTQTPRYLIKTRGQQVTLSCSPISGHRSVSWYQQTPGQGLQFLFEYFSETQRNKGNFPGRFSGRQFSNSRSEMNVSTLELGDSALYLCASSLAAGVRYEQYFGPGTRLTVT.

The chain carries TRBV6-5 and TRBJ2-2; 10 bases match TRBD1. CDR3 length equals 14 residues. V shed 7 bases, J shed 3 bases, and the junction held 2 bases outside the gene matches. Germline assignment: CDR1 MNHEY and CDR2 SVGAGI. CDR3 loop: CASIGTGDTGELFF. The CDR3 DNA follows: TGTGCCAGCATTGGGACAGGGGACACCGGGGAGCTGTTTTTT.

The chain uses TRBV6-1 and TRBJ2-7; 12 bases match TRBD2. The CDR3 loop spans 15 amino acids. Trimming removed 1 base from V and 4 bases from J; junction bases left unmatched: 2. Germline V gene lookup returns CDR1 MNHNS and CDR2 SASEGT. In DNA form, the CDR3 reads TGTGCCAGCAGTGAAGGGACTAGCGGGGTGTACGAGCAGTACTTC. Its protein product is CASSEGTSGVYEQYF.

J is TRBJ2-7 and V is TRBV6-5; D might be TRBD1 (5 bases). The length of the CDR3 is 14 residues. Germline V lookup: CDR1 MNHEY, CDR2 SVGAGI. Trimming removed 1 base from V and 2 bases from J, with 9 bases in between. The CDR3 coding sequence is TGTGCCAGCAGTTACTGGCAGGGCACCTACGAGCAGTACTTC. It encodes CASSYWQGTYEQYF.

The sample holds a few counts of this clone. The same CDR3 arises from other DNA sequences in this sample as well. The chain is built from TRBV9 and TRBJ2-7, with TRBD1 matching 7 bases. In germline, CDR1 is SGDLS, CDR2 YYNGEE. The V segment lost 0 bases and the J segment 7 bases; nucleotides outside the gene matches: 7. The CDR3 covers 14 residues. The CDR3 here is CASSVAYRGGEQYF. CDR3 bases: TGTGCCAGCAGCGTAGCTTACAGGGGTGGGGAGCAGTACTTC.

This clone has a single count. The rearrangement links TRBV2 to TRBJ2-5; D may be TRBD1 (5 bases). With 7 bases removed from V and 5 bases from J, the gap between germline ends came to 11 bases. The CDR3 runs to 12 residues. Germline-derived CDR1 and CDR2 are SNHLY and FYNNEI. CDR3 DNA sequence: TGTGCCAGCAAAGGGGCGGTTGAGACCCAGTACTTC. Protein product: CASKGAVETQYF.

This rearrangement joins TRBV11-3 to TRBJ2-5, with 11 bases identical to TRBD1. Trimming at V came to 5 bases and at J to 7 bases, leaving 9 bases not matched to a gene. The V gene's germline CDR1 is SGHNT and CDR2 YENEEA. The CDR3 contains 15 residues. In DNA form, the CDR3 reads TGTGCCAGCAGCCGGCGGGGACAGGGGGACGGGACCCAGTACTTC. This sequence encodes CASSRRGQGDGTQYF. The full variable domain, in which reference TRBV11-3 and TRBJ2-5 provide the parts outside the CDR3, is EAGVVQSPRYKIIEKKQPVAFWCNPISGHNTLYWYLQNLGQGPELLIRYENEEAVDDSQLPKDRFSAERLKGVDSTLKIQPAELGDSAVYLCASSRRGQGDGTQYFGPGTRLLVL.

The CDR3 DNA reads TGCGCCAGCAGTGGTGAGACGGCCCCCTACGAGCAGTACTTC. Encoded protein: CASSGETAPYEQYF. This sequence joins TRBV10-1 and TRBJ2-7; D unresolved. V was shortened by 4 bases and J by 2 bases, with 12 bases between the two germline ends. Germline CDR1 is WNHNN and CDR2 is SYGVQD (reference sequence). The CDR3 has 14 amino acids.

The chain has TRBV28 and TRBJ2-3; weak D call: TRBD1 (6 bases). Germline-derived CDR1 and CDR2 are MDHEN and SYDVKM. CDR3 length: 14 residues. Trimming took off 3 bases at V and 2 bases at J, with 9 bases between the two ends. CDR3 region: CASSLTGSTDTQYF. Here the CDR3 DNA reads TGTGCCAGCAGTTTGACAGGATCCACAGATACGCAGTATTTT.

V is TRBV19 and J is TRBJ2-1; the D is unclear. Germline assignment: CDR1 LNHDA and CDR2 SQIVND (reference sequence). The CDR3 runs to 15 residues. Trimming shortened V by 1 base and J by 0 bases, and 7 bases separated the two germline ends. The CDR3 bases are TGTGCCAGTAGTATAGCGGACGGCTCCTACAATGAGCAGTTCTTC. It translates to CASSIADGSYNEQFF.

The genes are TRBV5-4 and TRBJ1-3, with 11 bases identical to TRBD1. The CDR3 consists of 14 residues. Germline CDR1 is SGHNT and CDR2 is YYREEE (reference sequence). V dropped 9 bases and J dropped 1; count of bases not matched to a gene: 3. CDR3 protein: CATRDRGSGNTIYF. In DNA, the CDR3 is TGTGCCACGCGGGACAGGGGGTCTGGAAACACCATATATTTT.

This clone was seen only once. J is TRBJ2-2 and V is TRBV4-1; 8 nucleotides match TRBD1. J was trimmed by 6 bases and V by 4 bases; bases with no gene match: 7. The CDR3 extends over 15 amino acids. From germline, CDR1 is MGHRA and CDR2 YSYEKL. This CDR3 is CASSPGQEIAGELFF. DNA of the CDR3: TGCGCCAGCAGCCCGGGACAGGAGATAGCCGGGGAGCTGTTTTTT.

This clone has only one observation. This chain's CDR3 is CASSLSATGSTEAFF. In DNA form, the CDR3 reads TGTGCCAGCAGTTTATCCGCGACAGGAAGCACTGAAGCTTTCTTT. This rearrangement joins TRBV28 to TRBJ1-1, with D possibly TRBD1 on 6 matching bases. The CDR3 loop spans 15 amino acids. Trimming pared 1 base from V and 4 bases from J, leaving 13 bases between. Germline CDR1 MDHEN, CDR2 SYDVKM.

V is TRBV2 and J is TRBJ2-1; no definite D call. Germline V gene data show CDR1 as SNHLY and CDR2 as FYNNEI. Trimming took 6 bases from V and 9 from J, leaving 12 bases between them. The CDR3 contains 12 residues. The CDR3 sequence: CASSPRWGEQFF. The CDR3 DNA is TGTGCCAGCAGCCCCCGGTGGGGTGAGCAGTTCTTC. Together with reference TRBV2 and TRBJ2-1, the CDR3 gives the full variable domain: EPEVTQTPSHQVTQMGQEVILRCVPISNHLYFYWYRQILGQKVEFLVSFYNNEISEKSEIFDDQFSVERPDGSNFTLKIRSTKLEDSAMYFCASSPRWGEQFFGPGTRLTVL.